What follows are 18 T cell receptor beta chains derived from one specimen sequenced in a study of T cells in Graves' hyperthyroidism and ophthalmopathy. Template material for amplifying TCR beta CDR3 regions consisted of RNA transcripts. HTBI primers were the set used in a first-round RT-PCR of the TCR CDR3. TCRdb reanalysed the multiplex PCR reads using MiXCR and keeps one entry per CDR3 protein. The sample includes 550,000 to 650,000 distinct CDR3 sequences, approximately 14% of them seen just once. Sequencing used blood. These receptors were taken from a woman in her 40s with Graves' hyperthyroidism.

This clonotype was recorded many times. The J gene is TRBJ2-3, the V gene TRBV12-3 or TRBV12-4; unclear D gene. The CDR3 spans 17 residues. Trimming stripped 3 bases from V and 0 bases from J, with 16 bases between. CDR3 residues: CASSFFSRVSSTDTQYF. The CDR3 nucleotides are TGTGCCAGCAGTTTTTTTAGTCGGGTTTCGAGCACAGATACGCAGTATTTT.

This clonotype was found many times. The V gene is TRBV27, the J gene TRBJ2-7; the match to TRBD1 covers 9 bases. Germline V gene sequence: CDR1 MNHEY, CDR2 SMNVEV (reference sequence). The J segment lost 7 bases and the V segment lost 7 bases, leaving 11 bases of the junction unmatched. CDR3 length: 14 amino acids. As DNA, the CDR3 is TGTGCCAGCAAACAACAGGGGGCTTCTGGTGAGCAGTACTTC. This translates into CASKQQGASGEQYF.

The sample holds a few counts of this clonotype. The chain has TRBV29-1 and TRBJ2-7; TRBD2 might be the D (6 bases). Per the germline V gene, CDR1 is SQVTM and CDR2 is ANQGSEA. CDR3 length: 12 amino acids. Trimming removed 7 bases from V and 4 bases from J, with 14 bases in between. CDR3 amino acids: CSARMGGYEQYF. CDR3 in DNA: TGCAGCGCCCGGATGGGGGGTTACGAGCAGTACTTC.

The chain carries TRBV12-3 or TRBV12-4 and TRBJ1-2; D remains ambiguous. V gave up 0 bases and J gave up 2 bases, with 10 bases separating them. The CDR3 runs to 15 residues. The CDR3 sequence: CASSLARRSNYGYTF. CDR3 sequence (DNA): TGTGCCAGCAGTTTAGCGCGCAGGTCAAACTATGGCTACACCTTC.

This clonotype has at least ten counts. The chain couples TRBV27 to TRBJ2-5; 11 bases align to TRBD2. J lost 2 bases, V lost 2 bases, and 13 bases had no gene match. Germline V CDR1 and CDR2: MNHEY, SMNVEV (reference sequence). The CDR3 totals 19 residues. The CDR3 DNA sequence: TGTGCCAGCAGTTTAACGACGGGAGTAGCGGGAGGGAAGCAAGAGACCCAGTACTTC. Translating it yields CASSLTTGVAGGKQETQYF.

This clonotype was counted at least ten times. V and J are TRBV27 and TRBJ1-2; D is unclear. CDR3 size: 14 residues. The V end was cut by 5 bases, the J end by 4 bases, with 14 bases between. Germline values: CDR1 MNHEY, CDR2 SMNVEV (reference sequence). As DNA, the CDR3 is TGTGCCAGCAGTCCCCCCAATGGAATCTATGGCTACACCTTC. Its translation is CASSPPNGIYGYTF.

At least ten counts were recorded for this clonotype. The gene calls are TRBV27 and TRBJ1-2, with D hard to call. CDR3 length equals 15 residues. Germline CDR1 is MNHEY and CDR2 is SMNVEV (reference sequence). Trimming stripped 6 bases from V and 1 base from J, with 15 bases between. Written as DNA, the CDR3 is TGTGCCAGCAGATCCTACCTTCATAATAACTATGGCTACACCTTC. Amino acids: CASRSYLHNNYGYTF.

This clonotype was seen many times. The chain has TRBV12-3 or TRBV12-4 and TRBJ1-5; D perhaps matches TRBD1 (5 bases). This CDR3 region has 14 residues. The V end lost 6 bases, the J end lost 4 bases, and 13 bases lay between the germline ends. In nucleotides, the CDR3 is TGTGCCAGCAGCTCATGGGGGGATAATCAGCCCCAGCATTTT. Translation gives CASSSWGDNQPQHF.

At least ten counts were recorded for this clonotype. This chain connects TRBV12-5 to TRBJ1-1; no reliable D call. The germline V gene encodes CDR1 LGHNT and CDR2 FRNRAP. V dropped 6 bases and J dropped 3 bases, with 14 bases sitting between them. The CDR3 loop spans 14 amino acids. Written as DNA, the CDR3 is TGTGCTAGTGGCCAAAGTATCGGGGACACTGAAGCTTTCTTT. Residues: CASGQSIGDTEAFF.

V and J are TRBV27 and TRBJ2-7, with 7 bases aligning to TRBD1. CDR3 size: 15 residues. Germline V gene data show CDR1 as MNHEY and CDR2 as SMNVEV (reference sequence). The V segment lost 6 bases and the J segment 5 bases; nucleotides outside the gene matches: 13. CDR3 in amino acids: CASRVGGRAGNEQYF. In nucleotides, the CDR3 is TGTGCCAGCAGGGTAGGGGGCCGGGCTGGGAACGAGCAGTACTTC.

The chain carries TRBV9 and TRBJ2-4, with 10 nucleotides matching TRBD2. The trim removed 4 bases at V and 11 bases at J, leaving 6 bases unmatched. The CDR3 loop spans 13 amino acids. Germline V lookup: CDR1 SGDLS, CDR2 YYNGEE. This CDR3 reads CASSTSGMRVQYF. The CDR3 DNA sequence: TGTGCCAGCAGCACTAGCGGGATGCGGGTTCAGTACTTC.

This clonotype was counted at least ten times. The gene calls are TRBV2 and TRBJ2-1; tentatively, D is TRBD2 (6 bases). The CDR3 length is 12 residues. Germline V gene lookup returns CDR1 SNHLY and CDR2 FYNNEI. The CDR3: CAEGPGRNEQFF. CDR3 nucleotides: TGTGCAGAAGGCCCAGGGAGGAATGAGCAGTTCTTC.

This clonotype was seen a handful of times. Here the CDR3 DNA reads TGTGCCAGCAGCTTGAAGGTAGCGGGAGGGCCGAACGAGCAGTACTTC. Translating gives CASSLKVAGGPNEQYF. The chain uses TRBV7-2 and TRBJ2-7, with TRBD2 identical over 11 bases. The J segment lost 5 bases and the V segment lost 3 bases, leaving 9 bases of the junction unmatched. The CDR3 is 16 residues long. Per germline, CDR1 SGHTA and CDR2 FQGNSA.

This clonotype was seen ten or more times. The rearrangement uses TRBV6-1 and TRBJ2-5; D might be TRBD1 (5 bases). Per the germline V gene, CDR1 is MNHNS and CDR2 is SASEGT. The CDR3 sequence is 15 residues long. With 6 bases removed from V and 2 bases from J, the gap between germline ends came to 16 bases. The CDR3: CASSKGWGSQETQYF. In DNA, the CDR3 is TGTGCCAGCAGCAAGGGGTGGGGATCACAAGAGACCCAGTACTTC.

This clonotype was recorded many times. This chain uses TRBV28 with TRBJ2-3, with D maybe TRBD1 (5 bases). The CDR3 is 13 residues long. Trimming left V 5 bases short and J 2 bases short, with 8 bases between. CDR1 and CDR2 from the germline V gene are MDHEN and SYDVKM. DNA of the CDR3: TGTGCCAGCAGTACAGGCCTCACAGATACGCAGTATTTT. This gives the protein CASSTGLTDTQYF.

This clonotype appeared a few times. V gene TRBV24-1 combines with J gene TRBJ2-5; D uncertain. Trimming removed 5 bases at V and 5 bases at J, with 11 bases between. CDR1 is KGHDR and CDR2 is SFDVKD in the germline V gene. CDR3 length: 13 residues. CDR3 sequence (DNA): TGTGCCACCAGTGGACTCGCCGAGGAGACCCAGTACTTC. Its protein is CATSGLAEETQYF.

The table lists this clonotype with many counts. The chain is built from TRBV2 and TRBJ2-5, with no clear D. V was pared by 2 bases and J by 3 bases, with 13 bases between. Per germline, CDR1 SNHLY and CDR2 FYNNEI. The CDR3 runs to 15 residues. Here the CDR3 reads CASSEPRTAEETQYF. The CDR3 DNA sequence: TGTGCCAGCAGTGAACCCAGAACAGCCGAAGAGACCCAGTACTTC.

CDR3 coding DNA: TGTGCCAGTAGTATCCAGGACGAGCCCACCGGCGGGGAGCTGTTTTTT. Amino acid sequence: CASSIQDEPTGGELFF. The chain uses TRBV19 and TRBJ2-2; D unclear. V lost 3 bases and J lost 7, with 18 bases in between. The CDR3 loop spans 16 amino acids. Germline assignment: CDR1 LNHDA and CDR2 SQIVND (reference sequence).